This TCR beta chain was identified in a study of CD8+CD57+ T cells in acquired aplastic anemia. Overall study context: Sorted CD4+ and CD8+ cells yielded roughly 3.2 ug of DNA on average. Healthy donors yielded roughly 9.8 million CD4+ cell reads on average. Overall study findings and caveats: Statistical testing detected no significant gap in CD8+ Simpson's diversity between patients and controls. Shared by patients and controls, fewer than 30 CD8+ CDR3s were abundant in patients.

About this clonotype itself: Its antigen is unknown.

Trimming pared 0 bases from V and 1 base from J, leaving 8 bases between. From germline, CDR1 is ENHRY and CDR2 SYGVKD. The CDR3 has 15 amino acids. Template material for TCR beta VDJ and CDR3 profiling consisted of genomic DNA. TCRdb ran MiXCR on the reads and lists one entry per CDR3 protein. There are 150,000 to 200,000 distinct CDR3 sequences in the sample; around 45% occur only once, and 0.8% to 1.1% lies in the top ten. The origin of this receptor is a human donor in good health. Sequenced sample: sorted CD4+, CD8+, or CD8+CD57+ T cells (not recorded which) from PBMCs. This sequence joins TRBV10-3 and TRBJ2-3; no reliable D call. CDR3 in DNA: TGTGCCATCAGTGAGTCAAGGGATCGCACAGATACGCAGTATTTT. Amino acid sequence: CAISESRDRTDTQYF.